This entry lists 27 T cell receptor beta chains sequenced from one sample in a study of blood T cell repertoires in COVID-19. Sequencing used immunoSEQ multiplex PCR; TCRdb keeps in-frame clones, though not all of them. The table lists under 30,000 clones, 80% to 90% of them singletons, with approximately 19% in the top ten. Sequencing was done on a sample of peripheral blood. The receptor source for this set is a human donor in a cohort sampled during active COVID-19.

The chain couples TRBV18 to TRBJ2-2; 9 nucleotides agree with TRBD1. CDR3 length: 17 amino acids. The junction had 6 bases not matched to a gene; V was cut back by 4 bases and J by 0 bases. The V gene's germline CDR1 is KGHSH and CDR2 LQKENI. The DNA of the CDR3 is TGTGCCAGCTCACAAAGACAGGGGGTGACGAACACCGGGGAGCTGTTTTTT. Translation gives CASSQRQGVTNTGELFF.

Here the CDR3 DNA reads TGTGCCAGCAAGGAGGGAGTGATTCCCGGGGAGCTGTTTTTT. It translates to CASKEGVIPGELFF. V usage is TRBV5-5 and J usage is TRBJ2-2; possible D gene TRBD2, 6 bases. Germline V gives CDR1 SGHKS, CDR2 YYEKEE (reference sequence). Trimming shortened V by 6 bases and J by 6 bases, and 15 bases separated the two germline ends. The CDR3 has 14 amino acids.

The V and J genes are TRBV6-5 and TRBJ1-6, with D tentatively TRBD1 (5 bases). The CDR3 is 14 amino acids. V was trimmed by 7 bases and J by 7 bases, leaving 14 bases between them. In germline, CDR1 is MNHEY, CDR2 SVGAGI. The CDR3 region has the DNA TGTGCCAGCACCTTCATACAGGACAATTCACCCCTCCACTTT. This translates into CASTFIQDNSPLHF.

A single count supports this clone. The J gene is TRBJ2-7, the V gene TRBV6-2 or TRBV6-3, with 9 bases identical to TRBD1. Germline V gene sequence: CDR1 MNHEY, CDR2 SVGEGT. After removal of 0 bases from V and 3 bases from J, the junction contained 9 bases not matched to a gene. There are 17 residues in the CDR3. The CDR3 sequence is CASSYSTTGTGYYEQYF. The CDR3 bases are TGTGCCAGCAGTTACTCTACAACCGGGACAGGGTACTACGAGCAGTACTTC.

Only one count was recorded for this clone. The J gene is TRBJ2-1, the V gene TRBV5-4; D is ambiguous. The CDR3 runs to 13 residues. The ends were cut back, 0 bases at V and 4 bases at J, with 5 bases in the middle. Germline CDR1 and CDR2: SGHNT and YYREEE (reference sequence). CDR3 amino acids: CASSLEEYNEQFF. The CDR3 bases are TGTGCCAGCAGCTTGGAGGAGTACAATGAGCAGTTCTTC.

Worth noting for this clone: The limits of the CDR3 on the DNA are not certain, so only TCRdb's listed CDR3 is given. The V and J genes are TRBV7-9 and TRBJ1-4. The length of the CDR3 is 16 amino acids, counting both ends. Germline CDR1 and CDR2: SEHNR and FQNEAQ (reference sequence). CDR3 amino acids: CASSFGSGATNEKLFF.

J is TRBJ2-3 and V is TRBV28; the match to TRBD1 covers 7 bases. The ends lost 2 bases at V and 5 bases at J; junction bases unmatched: 7. The CDR3 length is 15 residues. Germline loops: CDR1 MDHEN, CDR2 SYDVKM. Here the CDR3 reads CASSLRQGGGDTQYF. In nucleotides, the CDR3 is TGTGCCAGCAGTTTACGACAGGGTGGGGGAGATACGCAGTATTTT.

V usage is TRBV10-2 and J usage is TRBJ2-7; 8 positions agree with TRBD2. The trim removed 2 bases at V and 3 bases at J, leaving 3 bases unmatched. Germline loops: CDR1 WSHSY, CDR2 SAAADI. This CDR3 spans 14 amino acids. In DNA, the CDR3 is TGCGCCAGCAGTGAGGCGGGGGGCGTCTACGAGCAGTACTTC. Translating it yields CASSEAGGVYEQYF.

The rearrangement links TRBV30 to TRBJ1-4, with 7 bases that match TRBD1. J lost 11 bases, V lost 1 base, and 7 bases had no gene match. CDR3 size: 13 residues. Germline V CDR1 and CDR2: GTSNPN, SVGIG (reference sequence). The CDR3 bases are TGTGCCTGGAGTGGACAGGGCCGGGGTAAACTGTTTTTT. Protein product: CAWSGQGRGKLFF. Variable domain in full (rest from reference TRBV30 and TRBJ1-4): SQTIHQWPATLVQPVGSPLSLECTVEGTSNPNLYWYRQAAGRGLQLLFYSVGIGQISSEVPQNLSASRPQDRQFILSSKKLLLSDSGFYLCAWSGQGRGKLFFGSGTQLSVL.

The rearrangement links TRBV9 to TRBJ2-1; 10 bases match TRBD2. Germline trimming cut 3 bases from V and 2 bases from J; bases unmatched to any gene: 5. Germline V gene lookup returns CDR1 SGDLS and CDR2 YYNGEE. The CDR3 runs to 16 residues. DNA of the CDR3: TGTGCCAGCAGCGCCAGCGGGAGGGTAACCTACAATGAGCAGTTCTTC. Protein product: CASSASGRVTYNEQFF. The whole variable domain, filled in from reference TRBV9 and TRBJ2-1, reads DSGVTQTPKHLITATGQRVTLRCSPRSGDLSVYWYQQSLDQGLQFLIQYYNGEERAKGNILERFSAQQFPDLHSELNLSSLELGDSALYFCASSASGRVTYNEQFFGPGTRLTVL.

V gene TRBV4-3 combines with J gene TRBJ1-2; tentative D call: TRBD1 (5 bases). V lost 0 bases to trimming and J lost 2 bases, with 13 bases between them. This CDR3 has 16 amino acids. In germline, CDR1 is LGHNA, CDR2 YSLEER. CDR3: CASSQDLGRVNYGYTF. The CDR3 DNA reads TGCGCCAGCAGCCAAGATTTGGGCAGGGTGAACTATGGCTACACCTTC.

V gene TRBV12-5 combines with J gene TRBJ2-5; tentative D call: TRBD2 (7 bases). The germline V gene encodes CDR1 LGHNT and CDR2 FRNRAP. CDR3 length equals 15 residues. Trimming took 2 bases from V and 4 from J, leaving 14 bases between them. The DNA of the CDR3 is TGTGCTAGTGGTTTGTCCGCGGGGGCGGGAGAGACCCAGTACTTC. Its translation is CASGLSAGAGETQYF.

This rearrangement joins TRBV6-1 to TRBJ2-3, with TRBD2 identical over 14 bases. Germline CDR1 MNHNS, CDR2 SASEGT. This CDR3 has 16 residues. J lost 6 bases, V lost 4 bases, and 6 bases had no gene match. The CDR3: CASSVGLAGASDTQYF. CDR3 nucleotides: TGTGCCAGCAGTGTGGGACTAGCGGGAGCCTCCGATACGCAGTATTTT.

This sequence joins TRBV6-5 and TRBJ1-2; 10 nucleotides line up with TRBD1. Germline assignment: CDR1 MNHEY and CDR2 SVGAGI. V gave up 5 bases and J gave up 8 bases; unmatched junction bases: 8. The CDR3 is 14 amino acids. CDR3 region: CASSPSGTGAGYTF. The CDR3 nucleotides are TGTGCCAGCAGTCCTTCCGGGACAGGGGCCGGCTACACCTTC.

The chain couples TRBV6-4 to TRBJ2-1; 7 bases are a match to TRBD1. The CDR3 is 15 residues long. The junction had 8 bases not matched to a gene; V was cut back by 6 bases and J by 3 bases. Germline assignment: CDR1 MRHNA and CDR2 SNTAGT. CDR3 protein: CASRAGTDVYNEQFF. For the CDR3, the DNA is TGTGCCAGCAGAGCCGGGACAGATGTCTACAATGAGCAGTTCTTC.

The genes are TRBV5-4 and TRBJ2-3, with no clear D. V was pared by 0 bases and J by 1 base, with 12 bases between. The CDR3 runs to 16 residues. Germline-derived CDR1 and CDR2 are SGHNT and YYREEE (reference sequence). In DNA, the CDR3 is TGTGCCAGCAGCTTGGTCGGCGGCATAGGCACAGATACGCAGTATTTT. It specifies CASSLVGGIGTDTQYF.

This clone was observed a few times. This rearrangement joins TRBV4-2 to TRBJ2-2; TRBD1 is a possible D gene (5 bases). The V and J ends lost 1 base and 6 bases respectively, with 9 bases between them. This CDR3 has 14 amino acids. Germline CDR1 reads LGHNA; CDR2 reads YNFKEQ. The CDR3 loop reads CASSQAEGAGELFF. The DNA for the CDR3 is TGTGCCAGCAGCCAAGCGGAAGGGGCCGGGGAGCTGTTTTTT.

The sample holds one count of this clone. The chain recombines TRBV6-5 with TRBJ2-2, with TRBD1 matching 9 bases. From germline, CDR1 is MNHEY and CDR2 SVGAGI. V shed 3 bases and J 13 bases; nucleotides not matched to a gene: 12. This CDR3 comprises 15 residues. Here the CDR3 reads CASSYKNRGQVVLFF. The DNA for the CDR3 is TGTGCCAGCAGTTATAAGAACAGGGGGCAGGTTGTGCTGTTTTTT.

The genes are TRBV19 and TRBJ2-7; 8 nucleotides agree with TRBD1. There are 15 residues in the CDR3. V lost 4 bases, J lost 4 bases, and 9 bases stayed unmatched. Looked up from germline, CDR1 is LNHDA and CDR2 is SQIVND (reference sequence). The CDR3, as DNA: TGTGCCAGTAGTAGAGAACAGGGGGTCGTTTACGAGCAGTACTTC. Translating gives CASSREQGVVYEQYF. Full variable domain (remainder filled in from reference TRBV19 and TRBJ2-7): DGGITQSPKYLFRKEGQNVTLSCEQNLNHDAMYWYRQDPGQGLRLIYYSQIVNDFQKGDIAEGYSVSREKKESFPLTVTSAQKNPTAFYLCASSREQGVVYEQYFGPGTRLTVT.

J is TRBJ1-2 and V is TRBV24-1, with 8 nucleotides matching TRBD1. From germline, CDR1 is KGHDR and CDR2 SFDVKD. V was clipped by 4 bases and J by 5 bases; unmatched bases: 5. CDR3 length: 14 residues. The CDR3 spells CATSDPGGAYGYTF. The CDR3 DNA is TGTGCCACCAGTGACCCAGGGGGCGCGTATGGCTACACCTTC.

The chain couples TRBV6-1 to TRBJ1-2; D perhaps matches TRBD1 (6 bases). V gave up 3 bases and J gave up 6 bases, with 11 bases separating them. The CDR3 sequence is 13 residues long. Germline loops: CDR1 MNHNS, CDR2 SASEGT. For the CDR3, the DNA is TGTGCCAGCAGTGAGGGCAGGGGAGATGGCTACACCTTC. Residues: CASSEGRGDGYTF.

The gene calls are TRBV11-2 and TRBJ1-1; D ambiguous. Per germline, CDR1 SGHAT and CDR2 FQNNGV. Trimming shortened V by 0 bases and J by 6 bases, and 11 bases separated the two germline ends. The CDR3 length is 14 residues. The CDR3 is CASSLEAVFAEAFF. CDR3 in DNA: TGTGCCAGCAGCTTAGAGGCAGTTTTTGCTGAAGCTTTCTTT.

This chain connects TRBV4-2 to TRBJ1-3, with D maybe TRBD1 (5 bases). The CDR3 totals 14 residues. Trimming removed 5 bases from V and 2 bases from J, with 10 bases in between. Germline V lookup: CDR1 LGHNA, CDR2 YNFKEQ. CDR3 amino acids: CASSTQGAGNTIYF. CDR3 nucleotides: TGTGCCAGCAGCACCCAGGGTGCTGGAAACACCATATATTTT.

This clone appeared a single time. This chain links TRBV19 with TRBJ1-5; possible D gene TRBD1, 5 bases. In germline, CDR1 is LNHDA, CDR2 SQIVND (reference sequence). The V end was cut by 5 bases, the J end by 3 bases, with 20 bases between. This CDR3 is 17 amino acids long. The CDR3 bases are TGTGCCAGTAGTCGCAGACAGCGTGGTCCTTCCAATCAGCCCCAGCATTTT. Translated, it gives CASSRRQRGPSNQPQHF.

The chain uses TRBV19 and TRBJ2-3; a possible D gene is TRBD1 (6 bases). The germline V gene has CDR1 LNHDA and CDR2 SQIVND (reference sequence). The CDR3 extends over 15 amino acids. Trimming took off 5 bases at V and 4 bases at J, with 16 bases between the two ends. DNA for the CDR3: TGTGCCAGTAGTCGGCGAGATACAGGGTCAGATACGCAGTATTTT. Translated: CASSRRDTGSDTQYF.

The gene calls are TRBV18 and TRBJ1-5, with a weak D call TRBD1 (5 bases). Deletions cut 1 base from V and 5 bases from J, with 12 bases between. The CDR3 totals 15 residues. CDR1 KGHSH and CDR2 LQKENI come from the germline V gene. CDR3 nucleotides: TGTGCCAGCTCACCACAGCAGGGTGCGCATCAGCCCCAGCATTTT. Its protein product is CASSPQQGAHQPQHF.

V usage is TRBV7-3 and J usage is TRBJ2-1; D might be TRBD2 (6 bases). CDR3 length equals 15 residues. In germline, CDR1 is SGHTA, CDR2 FQGTGA. V was shortened by 5 bases and J by 4 bases, with 15 bases between the two germline ends. CDR3 DNA: TGTGCCAGCAGCCCAGAAATAGCGGAATACAATGAGCAGTTCTTC. This sequence encodes CASSPEIAEYNEQFF. Variable domain in full (rest from reference TRBV7-3 and TRBJ2-1): GAGVSQTPSNKVTEKGKYVELRCDPISGHTALYWYRQSLGQGPEFLIYFQGTGAADDSGLPNDRFFAVRPEGSVSTLKIQRTERGDSAVYLCASSPEIAEYNEQFFGPGTRLTVL.